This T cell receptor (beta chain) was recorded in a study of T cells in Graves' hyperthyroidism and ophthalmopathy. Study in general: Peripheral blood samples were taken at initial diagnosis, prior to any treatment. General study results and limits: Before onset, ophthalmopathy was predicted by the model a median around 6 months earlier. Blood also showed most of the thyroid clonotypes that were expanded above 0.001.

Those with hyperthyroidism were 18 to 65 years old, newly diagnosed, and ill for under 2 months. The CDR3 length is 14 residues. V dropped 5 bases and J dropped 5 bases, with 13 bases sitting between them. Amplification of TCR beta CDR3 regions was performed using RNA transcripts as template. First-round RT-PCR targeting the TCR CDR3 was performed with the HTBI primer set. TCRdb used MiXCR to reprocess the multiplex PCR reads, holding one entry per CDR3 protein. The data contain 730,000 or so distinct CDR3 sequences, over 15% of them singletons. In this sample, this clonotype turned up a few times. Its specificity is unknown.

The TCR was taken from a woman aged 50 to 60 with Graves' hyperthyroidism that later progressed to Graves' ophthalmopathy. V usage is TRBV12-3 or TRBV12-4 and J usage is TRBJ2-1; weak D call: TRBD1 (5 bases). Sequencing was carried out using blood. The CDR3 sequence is CASSRRTTNNEQFF. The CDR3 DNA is TGTGCCAGCAGTCGAAGGACAACTAACAATGAGCAGTTCTTC.